This TCR beta chain was sequenced during a study of spatial heterogeneity in lung cancer. TCRdb called the 5' RACE reads again in MiXCR, with one record for every CDR3 protein. This table holds approximately 6,000 distinct CDR3 sequences, approximately 15% found once. The time point is: sample taken at primary tumor resection. Broader study findings: Counts of expanded alpha and beta TCRs within tumors tracked the tumor nonsynonymous mutation count.

Germline V gene data show CDR1 as PRHDT and CDR2 as FYEKMQ (reference sequence). The CDR3 sequence is 14 residues long. V gave up 6 bases and J gave up 0 bases, with 11 bases separating them. The sample holds one count of this clonotype. The antigen is undetermined. The conserved final phenylalanine or tryptophan is absent from the CDR3, which likely points to a read error. This chain links TRBV13 with TRBJ1-1; a weak D match, TRBD1 (6 bases). This TCR derives from a male donor with early-stage non-small cell lung cancer. The input for sequencing was lung tumor tissue, taken at surgery. CDR3 region: CASRRTALNTEAFL. The CDR3 nucleotides read TGTGCCAGCAGGCGGACAGCCCTGAACACTGAAGCTTTCTTA.